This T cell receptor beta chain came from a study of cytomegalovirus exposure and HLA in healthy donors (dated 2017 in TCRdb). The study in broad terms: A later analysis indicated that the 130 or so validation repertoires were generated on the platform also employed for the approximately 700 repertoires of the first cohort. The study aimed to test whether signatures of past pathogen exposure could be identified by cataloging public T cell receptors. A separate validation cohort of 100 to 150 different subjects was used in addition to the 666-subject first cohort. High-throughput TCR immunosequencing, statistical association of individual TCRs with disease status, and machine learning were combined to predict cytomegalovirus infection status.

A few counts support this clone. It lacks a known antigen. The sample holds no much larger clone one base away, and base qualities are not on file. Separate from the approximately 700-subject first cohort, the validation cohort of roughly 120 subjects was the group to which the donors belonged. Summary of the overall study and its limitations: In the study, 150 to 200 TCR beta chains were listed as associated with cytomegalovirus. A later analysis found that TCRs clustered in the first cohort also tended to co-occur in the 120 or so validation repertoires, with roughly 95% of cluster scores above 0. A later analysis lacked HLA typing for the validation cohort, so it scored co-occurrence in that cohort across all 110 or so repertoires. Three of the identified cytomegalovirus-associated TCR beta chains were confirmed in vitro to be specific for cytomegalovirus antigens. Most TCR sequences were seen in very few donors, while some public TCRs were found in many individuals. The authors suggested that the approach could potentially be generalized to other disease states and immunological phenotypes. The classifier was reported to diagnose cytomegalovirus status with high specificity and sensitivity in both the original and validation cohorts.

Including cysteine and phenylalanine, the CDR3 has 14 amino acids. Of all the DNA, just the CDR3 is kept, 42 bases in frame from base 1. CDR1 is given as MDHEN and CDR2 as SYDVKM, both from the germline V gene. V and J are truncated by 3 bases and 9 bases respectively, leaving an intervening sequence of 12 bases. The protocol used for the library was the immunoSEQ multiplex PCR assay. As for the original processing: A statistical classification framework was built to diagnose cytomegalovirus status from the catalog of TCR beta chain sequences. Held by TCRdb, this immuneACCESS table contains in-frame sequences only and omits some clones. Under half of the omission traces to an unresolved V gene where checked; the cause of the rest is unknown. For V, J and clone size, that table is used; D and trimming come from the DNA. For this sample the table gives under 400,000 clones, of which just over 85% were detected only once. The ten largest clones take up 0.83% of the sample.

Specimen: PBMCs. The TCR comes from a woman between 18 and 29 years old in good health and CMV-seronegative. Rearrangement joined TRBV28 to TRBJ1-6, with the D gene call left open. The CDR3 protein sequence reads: CASSLGRRSSPLHF. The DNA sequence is TGTGCCAGCAGTTTGGGGAGGCGGTCTTCACCCCTCCACTTT.